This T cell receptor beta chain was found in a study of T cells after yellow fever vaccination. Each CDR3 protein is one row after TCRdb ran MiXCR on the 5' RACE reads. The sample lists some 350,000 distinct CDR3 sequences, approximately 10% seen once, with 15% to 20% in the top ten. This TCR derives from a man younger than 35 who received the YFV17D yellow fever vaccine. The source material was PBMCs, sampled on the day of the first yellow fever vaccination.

CDR3 region: CSVTTGLPAQFF. Here the CDR3 DNA reads TGCAGCGTTACTACGGGACTCCCAGCGCAGTTCTTC. V usage is TRBV29-1 and J usage is TRBJ2-1; a possible D gene is TRBD2 (6 bases). V shed 5 bases and J shed 12 bases, with 17 bases lying between them. The CDR3 contains 12 residues. Germline CDR1 reads SQVTM; CDR2 reads ANQGSEA.